The entry below describes one T cell receptor beta chain. In germline, CDR1 is SNHLY, CDR2 FYNNEI. CDR3 size: 12 residues. V shed 11 bases and J 2 bases; nucleotides not matched to a gene: 6. This sample is drawn from a study of blood T cells in healthy people across ages. Together with a sample-barcoded 5' primer, a J-beta primer mix was included in a second PCR lasting about 6 to 11 cycles. TCRdb recomputed calls from the 5' RACE reads with MiXCR, one row per CDR3 protein. The table has about 1.4 million distinct CDR3 sequences, approximately 63% seen once. This chain links TRBV2 with TRBJ2-7; TRBD1 matches 7 bases. Specimen: blood. This TCR was sampled from a man aged 18 to 30 in good health. CDR3 bases: TGTGCCGGTAGGGACAGCACCTACGAGCAGTACTTC. Translation gives CAGRDSTYEQYF.